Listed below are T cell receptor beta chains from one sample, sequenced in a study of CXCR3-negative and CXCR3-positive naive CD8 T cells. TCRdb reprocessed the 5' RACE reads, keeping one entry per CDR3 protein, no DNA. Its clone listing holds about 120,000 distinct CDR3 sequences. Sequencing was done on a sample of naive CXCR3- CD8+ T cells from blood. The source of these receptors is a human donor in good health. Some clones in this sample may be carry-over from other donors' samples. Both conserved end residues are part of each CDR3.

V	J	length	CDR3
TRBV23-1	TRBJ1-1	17	CASSRGQVQYMNTEAFF
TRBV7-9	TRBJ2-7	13	CASSPSDTYEQYF
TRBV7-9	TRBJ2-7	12	CASSLAGFEQYF
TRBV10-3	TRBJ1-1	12	CATYLIDREAFF
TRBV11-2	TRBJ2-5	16	CASSPDHPGGQETQYF
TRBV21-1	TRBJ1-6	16	CASGDHRSSYNSPLHF
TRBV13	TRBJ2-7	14	CASSPAGARHEQYF
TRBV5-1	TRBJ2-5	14	CASSFSPGEETQYF
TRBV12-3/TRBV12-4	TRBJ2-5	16	CASSPSGGAEEETQYF
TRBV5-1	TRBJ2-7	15	CASSYGQGVPYEQYF
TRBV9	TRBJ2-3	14	CASSVSGGPDTQYF
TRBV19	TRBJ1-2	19	CASSMAGPRTKNKDYGYTF
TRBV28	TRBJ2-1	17	CASSTFAGQSSYNEQFF
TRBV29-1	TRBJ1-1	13	CSVELLGFTEAFF
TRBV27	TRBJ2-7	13	CASRGTGVYEQYF
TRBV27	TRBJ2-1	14	CASSLYGELIEQFF
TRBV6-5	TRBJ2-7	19	CASTQTSGGAVADSYEQYF
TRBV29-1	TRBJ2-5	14	CSDGGGLTQETQYF
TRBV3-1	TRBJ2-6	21	CASSQDPRGSLGFSGANVLTF
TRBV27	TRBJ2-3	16	CASSPLGHRDTDTQYF
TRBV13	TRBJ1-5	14	CASSHGGPNQPQHF
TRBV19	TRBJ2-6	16	CASSLGVGSGANVLTF
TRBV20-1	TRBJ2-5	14	CSARDGAGQETQYF
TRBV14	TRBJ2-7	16	CASSPQLGQALYEQYF
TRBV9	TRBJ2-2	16	CASSVNPGGLTGELFF